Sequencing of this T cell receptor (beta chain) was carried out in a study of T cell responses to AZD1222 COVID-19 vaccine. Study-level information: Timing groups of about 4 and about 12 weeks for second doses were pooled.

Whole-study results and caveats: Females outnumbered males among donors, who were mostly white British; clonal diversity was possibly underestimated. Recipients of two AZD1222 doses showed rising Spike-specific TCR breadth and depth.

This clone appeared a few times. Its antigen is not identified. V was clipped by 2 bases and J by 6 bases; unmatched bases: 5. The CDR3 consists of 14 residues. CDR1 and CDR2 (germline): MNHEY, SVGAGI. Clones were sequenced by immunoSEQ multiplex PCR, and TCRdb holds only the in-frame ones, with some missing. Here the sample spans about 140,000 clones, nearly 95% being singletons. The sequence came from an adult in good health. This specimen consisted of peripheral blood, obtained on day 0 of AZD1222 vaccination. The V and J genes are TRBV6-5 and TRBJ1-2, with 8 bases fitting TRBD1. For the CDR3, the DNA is TGTGCCAGCAGTTACGGCAGGGGGCTCGATGGCTACACCTTC. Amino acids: CASSYGRGLDGYTF.